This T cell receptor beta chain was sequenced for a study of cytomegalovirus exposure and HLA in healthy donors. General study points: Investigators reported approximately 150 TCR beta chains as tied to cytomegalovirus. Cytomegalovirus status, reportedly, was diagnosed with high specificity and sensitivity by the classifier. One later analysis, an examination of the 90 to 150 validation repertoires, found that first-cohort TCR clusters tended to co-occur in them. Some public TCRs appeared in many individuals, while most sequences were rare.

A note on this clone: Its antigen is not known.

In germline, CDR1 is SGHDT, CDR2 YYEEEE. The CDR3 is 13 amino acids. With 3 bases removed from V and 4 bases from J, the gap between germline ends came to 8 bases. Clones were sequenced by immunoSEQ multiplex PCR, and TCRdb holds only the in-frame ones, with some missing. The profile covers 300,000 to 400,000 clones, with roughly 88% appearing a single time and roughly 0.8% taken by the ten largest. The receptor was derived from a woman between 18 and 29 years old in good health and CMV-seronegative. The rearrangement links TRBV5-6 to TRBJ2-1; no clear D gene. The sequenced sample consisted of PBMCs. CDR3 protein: CASSSSGYNEQFF. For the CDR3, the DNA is TGTGCCAGCAGCTCGTCCGGGTACAATGAGCAGTTCTTC. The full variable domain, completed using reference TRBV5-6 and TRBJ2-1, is DAGVTQSPTHLIKTRGQQVTLRCSPKSGHDTVSWYQQALGQGPQFIFQYYEEEERQRGNFPDRFSGHQFPNYSSELNVNALLLGDSALYLCASSSSGYNEQFFGPGTRLTVL.